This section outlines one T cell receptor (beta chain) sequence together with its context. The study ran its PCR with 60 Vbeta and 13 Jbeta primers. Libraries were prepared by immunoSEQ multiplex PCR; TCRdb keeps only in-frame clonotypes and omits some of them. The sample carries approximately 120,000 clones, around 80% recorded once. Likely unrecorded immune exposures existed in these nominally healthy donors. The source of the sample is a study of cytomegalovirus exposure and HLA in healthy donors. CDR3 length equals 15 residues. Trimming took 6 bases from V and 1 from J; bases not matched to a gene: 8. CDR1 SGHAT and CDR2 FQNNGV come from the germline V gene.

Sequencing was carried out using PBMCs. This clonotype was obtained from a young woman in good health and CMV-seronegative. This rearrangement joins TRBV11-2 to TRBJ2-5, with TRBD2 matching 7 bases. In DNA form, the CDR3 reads TGTGCCAGCAGGCCCGTACTAGCGCTCCAAGAGACCCAGTACTTC. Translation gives CASRPVLALQETQYF.